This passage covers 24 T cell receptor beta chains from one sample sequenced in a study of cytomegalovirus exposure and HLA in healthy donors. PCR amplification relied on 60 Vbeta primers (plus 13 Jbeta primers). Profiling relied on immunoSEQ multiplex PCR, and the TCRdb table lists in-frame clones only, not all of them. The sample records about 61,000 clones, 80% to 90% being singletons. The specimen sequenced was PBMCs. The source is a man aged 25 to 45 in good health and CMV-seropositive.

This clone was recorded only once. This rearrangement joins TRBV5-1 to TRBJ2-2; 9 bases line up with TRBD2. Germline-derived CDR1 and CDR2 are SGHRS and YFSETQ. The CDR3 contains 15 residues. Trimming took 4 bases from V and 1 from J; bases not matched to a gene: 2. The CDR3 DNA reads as TGCGCCAGCAGCGCGACTAGCGGGAACACCGGGGAGCTGTTTTTT. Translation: CASSATSGNTGELFF.

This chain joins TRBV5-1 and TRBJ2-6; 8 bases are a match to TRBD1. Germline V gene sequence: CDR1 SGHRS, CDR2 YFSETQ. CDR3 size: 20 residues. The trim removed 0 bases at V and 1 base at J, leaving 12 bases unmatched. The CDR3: CASSLEVQGALRSGANVLTF. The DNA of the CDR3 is TGCGCCAGCAGCTTGGAAGTTCAGGGGGCGCTAAGGTCTGGGGCCAACGTCCTGACTTTC. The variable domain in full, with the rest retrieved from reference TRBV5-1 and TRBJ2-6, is KAGVTQTPRYLIKTRGQQVTLSCSPISGHRSVSWYQQTPGQGLQFLFEYFSETQRNKGNFPGRFSGRQFSNSRSEMNVSTLELGDSALYLCASSLEVQGALRSGANVLTFGAGSRLTVL.

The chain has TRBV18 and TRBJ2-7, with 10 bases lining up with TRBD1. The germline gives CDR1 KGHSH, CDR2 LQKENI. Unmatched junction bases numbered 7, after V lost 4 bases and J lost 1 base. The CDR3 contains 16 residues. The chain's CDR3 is CASSHTGTGESYEQYF. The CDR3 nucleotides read TGTGCCAGCTCACACACCGGGACAGGGGAATCCTACGAGCAGTACTTC. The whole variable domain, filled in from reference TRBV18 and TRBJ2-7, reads NAGVMQNPRHLVRRRGQEARLRCSPMKGHSHVYWYRQLPEEGLKFMVYLQKENIIDESGMPKERFSAEFPKEGPSILRIQQVVRGDSAAYFCASSHTGTGESYEQYFGPGTRLTVT.

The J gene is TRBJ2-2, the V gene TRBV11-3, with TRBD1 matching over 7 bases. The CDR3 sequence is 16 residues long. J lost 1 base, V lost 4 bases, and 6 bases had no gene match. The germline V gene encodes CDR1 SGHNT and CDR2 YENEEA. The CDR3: CASSSNRDRNTGELFF. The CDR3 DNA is TGTGCCAGCAGCTCAAACCGGGACAGGAACACCGGGGAGCTGTTTTTT.

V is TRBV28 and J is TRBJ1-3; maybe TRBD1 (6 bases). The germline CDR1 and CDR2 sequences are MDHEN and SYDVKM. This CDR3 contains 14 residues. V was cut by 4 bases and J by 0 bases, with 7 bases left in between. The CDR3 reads CASSSQGSGNTIYF. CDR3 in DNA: TGTGCCAGCAGTTCACAGGGCTCTGGAAACACCATATATTTT.

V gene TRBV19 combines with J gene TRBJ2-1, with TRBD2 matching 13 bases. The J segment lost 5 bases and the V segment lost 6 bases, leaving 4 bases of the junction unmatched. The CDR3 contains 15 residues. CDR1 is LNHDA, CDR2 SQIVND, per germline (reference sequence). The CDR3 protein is CASSLGLAGNNEQFF. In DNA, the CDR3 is TGTGCCAGTAGCCTGGGACTAGCGGGGAACAATGAGCAGTTCTTC.

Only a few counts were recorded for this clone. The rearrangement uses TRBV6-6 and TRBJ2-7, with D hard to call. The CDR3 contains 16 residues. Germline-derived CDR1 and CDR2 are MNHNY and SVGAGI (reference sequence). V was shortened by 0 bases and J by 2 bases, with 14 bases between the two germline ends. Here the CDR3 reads CASSYSRTLPAYEQYF. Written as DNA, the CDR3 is TGTGCCAGCAGTTACTCGCGTACCCTACCCGCCTACGAGCAGTACTTC.

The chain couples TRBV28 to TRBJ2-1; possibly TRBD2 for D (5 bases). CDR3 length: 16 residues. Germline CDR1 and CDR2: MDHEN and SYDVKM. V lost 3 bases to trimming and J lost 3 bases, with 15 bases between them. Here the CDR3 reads CASSFPGLGVYNEQFF. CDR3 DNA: TGTGCCAGCAGTTTCCCCGGACTTGGGGTCTACAATGAGCAGTTCTTC.

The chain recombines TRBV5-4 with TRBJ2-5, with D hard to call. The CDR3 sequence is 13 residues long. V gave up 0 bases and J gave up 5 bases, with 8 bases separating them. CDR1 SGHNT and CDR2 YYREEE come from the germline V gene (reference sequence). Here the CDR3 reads CASSLEPEETQYF. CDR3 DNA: TGTGCCAGCAGCTTGGAACCCGAGGAGACCCAGTACTTC.

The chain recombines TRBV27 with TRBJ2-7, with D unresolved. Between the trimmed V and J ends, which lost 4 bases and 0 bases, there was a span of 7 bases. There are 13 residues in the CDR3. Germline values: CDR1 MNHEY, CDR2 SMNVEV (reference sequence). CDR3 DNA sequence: TGTGCCAGCAGTTCTGGGCCCTCCTACGAGCAGTACTTC. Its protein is CASSSGPSYEQYF.

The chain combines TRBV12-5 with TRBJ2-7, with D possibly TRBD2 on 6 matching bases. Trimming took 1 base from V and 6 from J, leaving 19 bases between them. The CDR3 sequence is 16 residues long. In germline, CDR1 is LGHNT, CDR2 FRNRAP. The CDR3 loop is CASGLARVGRRGEQYF. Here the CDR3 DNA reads TGTGCTAGTGGTTTGGCCCGGGTAGGGAGGAGGGGCGAGCAGTACTTC. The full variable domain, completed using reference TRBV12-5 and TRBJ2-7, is DARVTQTPRHKVTEMGQEVTMRCQPILGHNTVFWYRQTMMQGLELLAYFRNRAPLDDSGMPKDRFSAEMPDATLATLKIQPSEPRDSAVYFCASGLARVGRRGEQYFGPGTRLTVT.

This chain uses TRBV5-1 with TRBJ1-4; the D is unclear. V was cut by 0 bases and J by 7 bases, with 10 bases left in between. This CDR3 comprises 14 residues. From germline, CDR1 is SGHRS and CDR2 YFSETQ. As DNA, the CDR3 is TGCGCCAGCAGCTTGGTCGATGTCAGTGAAAAACTGTTTTTT. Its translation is CASSLVDVSEKLFF.

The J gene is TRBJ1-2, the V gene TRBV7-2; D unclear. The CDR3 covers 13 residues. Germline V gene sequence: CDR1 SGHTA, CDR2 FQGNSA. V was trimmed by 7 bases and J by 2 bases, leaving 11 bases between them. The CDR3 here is CASIPTPNYGYTF. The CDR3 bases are TGTGCCAGCATACCGACACCAAACTATGGCTACACCTTC. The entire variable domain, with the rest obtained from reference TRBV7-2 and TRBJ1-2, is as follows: GAGVSQSPSNKVTEKGKDVELRCDPISGHTALYWYRQSLGQGLEFLIYFQGNSAPDKSGLPSDRFSAERTGGSVSTLTIQRTQQEDSAVYLCASIPTPNYGYTFGSGTRLTVV.

CDR3 residues: CAHRGGYQETQYF. CDR3 in DNA: TGTGCCCATCGCGGGGGATACCAAGAGACCCAGTACTTC. The J gene is TRBJ2-5, the V gene TRBV10-3, with 7 nucleotides matching TRBD2. Germline lookup yields CDR1 ENHRY and CDR2 SYGVKD. With V trimmed by 11 bases and J by 0 bases, 6 bases remained unmatched. The CDR3 totals 13 residues.

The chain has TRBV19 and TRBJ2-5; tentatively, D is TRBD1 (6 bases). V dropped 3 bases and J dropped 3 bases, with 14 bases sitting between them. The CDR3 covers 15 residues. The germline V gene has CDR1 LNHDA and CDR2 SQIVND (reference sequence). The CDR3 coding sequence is TGTGCCAGTAGTATTATGGGGGCAGGTAAAGAGACCCAGTACTTC. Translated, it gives CASSIMGAGKETQYF. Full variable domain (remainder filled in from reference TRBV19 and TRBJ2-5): DGGITQSPKYLFRKEGQNVTLSCEQNLNHDAMYWYRQDPGQGLRLIYYSQIVNDFQKGDIAEGYSVSREKKESFPLTVTSAQKNPTAFYLCASSIMGAGKETQYFGPGTRLLVL.

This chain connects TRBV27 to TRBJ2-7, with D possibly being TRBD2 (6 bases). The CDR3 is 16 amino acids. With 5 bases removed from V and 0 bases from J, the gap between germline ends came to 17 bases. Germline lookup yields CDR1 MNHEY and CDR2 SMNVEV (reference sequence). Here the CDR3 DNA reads TGTGCCAGCAGTCCGGGGGTAGCGCCTTCCTCCTACGAGCAGTACTTC. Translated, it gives CASSPGVAPSSYEQYF.

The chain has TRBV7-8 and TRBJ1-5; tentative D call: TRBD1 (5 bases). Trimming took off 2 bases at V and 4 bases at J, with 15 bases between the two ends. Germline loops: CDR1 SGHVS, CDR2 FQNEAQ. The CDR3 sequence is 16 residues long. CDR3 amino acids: CASSLQGGVGNQPQHF. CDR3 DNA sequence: TGTGCCAGCAGCTTACAGGGTGGAGTAGGGAATCAGCCCCAGCATTTT.

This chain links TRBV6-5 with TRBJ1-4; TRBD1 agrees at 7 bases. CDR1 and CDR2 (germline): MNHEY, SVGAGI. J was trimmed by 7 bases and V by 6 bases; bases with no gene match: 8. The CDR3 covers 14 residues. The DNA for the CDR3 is TGTGCCAGCAGCTCACAGGGGAGTGGTGAAAAACTGTTTTTT. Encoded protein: CASSSQGSGEKLFF.

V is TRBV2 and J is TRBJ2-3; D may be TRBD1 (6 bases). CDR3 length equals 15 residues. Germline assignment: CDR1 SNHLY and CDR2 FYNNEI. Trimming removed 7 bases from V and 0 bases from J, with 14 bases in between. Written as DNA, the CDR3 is TGTGCCAGCAATCCGGACAGCTCTAGCACAGATACGCAGTATTTT. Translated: CASNPDSSSTDTQYF.

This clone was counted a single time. The CDR3 loop reads CASSYGDGGTEAFF. In DNA, the CDR3 is TGTGCCAGCAGTTACGGCGACGGGGGCACTGAAGCTTTCTTT. The gene calls are TRBV28 and TRBJ1-1, with D maybe TRBD1 (5 bases). Trimming removed 4 bases at V and 4 bases at J, with 13 bases between. This CDR3 has 14 residues. CDR1 is MDHEN, CDR2 SYDVKM, per germline.

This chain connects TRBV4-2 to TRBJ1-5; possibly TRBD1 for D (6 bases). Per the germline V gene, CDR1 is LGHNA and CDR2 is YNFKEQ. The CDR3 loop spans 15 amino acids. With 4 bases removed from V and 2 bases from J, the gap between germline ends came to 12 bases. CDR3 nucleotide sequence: TGTGCCAGCAGCCCGACAGGATCGGGCAATCAGCCCCAGCATTTT. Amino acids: CASSPTGSGNQPQHF.

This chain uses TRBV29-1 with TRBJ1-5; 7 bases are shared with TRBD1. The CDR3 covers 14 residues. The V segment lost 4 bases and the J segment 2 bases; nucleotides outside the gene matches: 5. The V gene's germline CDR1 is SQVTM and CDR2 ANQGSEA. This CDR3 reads CSVGEGAGNQPQHF. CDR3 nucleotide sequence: TGCAGCGTTGGTGAGGGGGCTGGCAATCAGCCCCAGCATTTT.

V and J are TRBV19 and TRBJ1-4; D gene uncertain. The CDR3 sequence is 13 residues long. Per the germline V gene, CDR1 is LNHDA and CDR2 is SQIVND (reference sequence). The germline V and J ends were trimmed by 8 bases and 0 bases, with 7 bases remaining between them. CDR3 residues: CASSVATNEKLFF. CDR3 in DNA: TGTGCCAGTTCAGTTGCAACTAATGAAAAACTGTTTTTT.

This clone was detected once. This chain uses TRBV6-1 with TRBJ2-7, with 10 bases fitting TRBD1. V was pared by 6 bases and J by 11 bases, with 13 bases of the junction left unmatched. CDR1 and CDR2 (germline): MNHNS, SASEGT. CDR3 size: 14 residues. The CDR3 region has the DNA TGTGCCAGCAGCGCCACCCGGGACAGGGGTGCGGAGTACTTC. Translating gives CASSATRDRGAEYF.